Listed here are 20 T cell receptor beta chains from one sample, sequenced in a study of T cell responses to AZD1222 COVID-19 vaccine. Clones were sequenced by immunoSEQ multiplex PCR, and TCRdb holds only the in-frame ones, with some missing. Among about 140,000 clones listed, approximately 90% were seen once. The starting material was peripheral blood, obtained on day 0 of AZD1222 vaccination. These receptors were obtained from an adult in good health.

The chain uses TRBV13 and TRBJ2-7; TRBD1 aligns across 7 bases. V trimming: 3 bases; J trimming: 5 bases; junction bases outside the gene matches: 4. Looked up from germline, CDR1 is PRHDT and CDR2 is FYEKMQ (reference sequence). This CDR3 has 13 residues. CDR3 nucleotide sequence: TGTGCCAGCAGCTTGTCGACAGGGAACGAGCAGTACTTC. Translating it yields CASSLSTGNEQYF.

Here the CDR3 DNA reads TGTGCCAGCAGTTACAAGGGGGCGGGCACTGAAGCTTTCTTT. Its translation: CASSYKGAGTEAFF. The genes are TRBV6-5 and TRBJ1-1; 7 nucleotides line up with TRBD1. The CDR3 extends over 14 amino acids. Germline V gene data show CDR1 as MNHEY and CDR2 as SVGAGI. V trimming: 2 bases; J trimming: 4 bases; junction bases outside the gene matches: 4.

The V call is TRBV2, the J call TRBJ2-3; D not certain. Germline lookup yields CDR1 SNHLY and CDR2 FYNNEI. The ends were cut back, 8 bases at V and 4 bases at J, with 7 bases in the middle. The CDR3 spans 11 residues. DNA for the CDR3: TGTGCCAGCTTTTACGCAGATACGCAGTATTTT. Protein product: CASFYADTQYF.

This clone has only one observation. The CDR3, as DNA: TGTGCCAGTAGTATTTACCGGACAGGGGCCGATACGCAGTATTTT. Its translation: CASSIYRTGADTQYF. V usage is TRBV19 and J usage is TRBJ2-3; 9 positions match TRBD1. CDR1 is LNHDA, CDR2 SQIVND, per germline (reference sequence). Losses at the gene ends were 3 bases for V and 6 bases for J; bases not matched to a gene: 7. The CDR3 spans 15 residues.

The rearrangement links TRBV28 to TRBJ1-2; D is ambiguous. CDR3 size: 11 residues. CDR1 is MDHEN, CDR2 SYDVKM, per germline. Trimming shortened V by 6 bases and J by 3 bases, and 5 bases separated the two germline ends. The CDR3, as DNA: TGTGCCAGCAGACCCGACTATGGCTACACCTTC. It is translated as CASRPDYGYTF.

The J gene is TRBJ1-2, the V gene TRBV13; unclear D gene. The CDR3 loop spans 15 amino acids. Germline V gene lookup returns CDR1 PRHDT and CDR2 FYEKMQ (reference sequence). The ends were cut back, 1 base at V and 0 bases at J, with 9 bases in the middle. CDR3 coding DNA: TGTGCCAGCAGCTTAGTCGCCGGGCCTAACTATGGCTACACCTTC. This codes for CASSLVAGPNYGYTF.

The V and J genes are TRBV7-9 and TRBJ1-2; TRBD1 matches 12 bases. Germline CDR1 and CDR2: SEHNR and FQNEAQ (reference sequence). CDR3 length: 16 amino acids. The ends lost 2 bases at V and 8 bases at J; junction bases unmatched: 9. Written as DNA, the CDR3 is TGTGCCAGCAGCTTACAAGGAGGGGACAGGGGGCGAGGCTACACCTTC. This sequence encodes CASSLQGGDRGRGYTF.

The V call is TRBV11-2, the J call TRBJ2-5; D possibly corresponds to TRBD1 (5 bases). Germline CDR1 is SGHAT and CDR2 is FQNNGV. With 1 base removed from V and 5 bases from J, the gap between germline ends came to 11 bases. The CDR3 is 14 residues long. The CDR3 spells CASSLGWGGETQYF. The DNA for the CDR3 is TGTGCCAGCAGCTTAGGATGGGGCGGCGAGACCCAGTACTTC.

The chain has TRBV19 and TRBJ1-6; D gene unclear. The germline V gene has CDR1 LNHDA and CDR2 SQIVND (reference sequence). The CDR3 sequence is 15 residues long. The V end lost 3 bases, the J end lost 8 bases, and 14 bases lay between the germline ends. This chain's CDR3 is CASSMSVFADSPLHF. The CDR3 nucleotides read TGTGCCAGTAGTATGAGCGTTTTCGCCGATTCACCCCTCCACTTT.

This clone was found once. The gene calls are TRBV24-1 and TRBJ2-5; D possibly uses TRBD1 or TRBD2 (5 bases each). Germline values: CDR1 KGHDR, CDR2 SFDVKD. Trimming removed 9 bases from V and 4 bases from J, with 14 bases in between. The CDR3 loop spans 13 amino acids. Here the CDR3 DNA reads TGTGCCACCGAGGGACCACGAGGAGAGACCCAGTACTTC. Encoded protein: CATEGPRGETQYF.

The V gene is TRBV10-3, the J gene TRBJ1-1; a weak D match, TRBD1 (5 bases). Trimming stripped 10 bases from V and 8 bases from J, with 23 bases between. Germline CDR1 ENHRY, CDR2 SYGVKD. This CDR3 is 14 amino acids long. The CDR3 bases are TGTGCCACTAGACAGAAGCCTGAGCTATCCGAAGCTTTCTTT. Translated, it gives CATRQKPELSEAFF.

The chain uses TRBV5-6 and TRBJ1-1, with TRBD1 matching over 12 bases. This CDR3 contains 14 residues. Germline CDR1 SGHDT, CDR2 YYEEEE. J lost 6 bases, V lost 3 bases, and 3 bases had no gene match. CDR3 sequence reads: CASSSRDRGPEAFF. Written as DNA, the CDR3 is TGTGCCAGCAGCTCCCGGGACAGGGGGCCTGAAGCTTTCTTT.

The chain links TRBV5-1 to TRBJ2-3; D is uncertain. The germline V and J ends were trimmed by 2 bases and 1 base, with 5 bases remaining between them. CDR1 and CDR2 from the germline V gene are SGHRS and YFSETQ. The CDR3 runs to 13 residues. CDR3 residues: CASSFTGTDTQYF. The DNA of the CDR3 is TGCGCCAGCAGCTTTACAGGCACAGATACGCAGTATTTT.

The chain uses TRBV6-1 and TRBJ2-2; TRBD2 is a possible D gene (5 bases). The CDR3 has 17 amino acids. V was clipped by 0 bases and J by 6 bases, with 17 bases between them. The germline gives CDR1 MNHNS, CDR2 SASEGT. Written as DNA, the CDR3 is TGTGCCAGCAGTGAAGCGCTTATCTGGGAGTTGGCCGGGGAGCTGTTTTTT. It encodes CASSEALIWELAGELFF.

J is TRBJ2-1 and V is TRBV5-4, with 13 positions matching TRBD2. Trimming took 4 bases from V and 6 from J; bases not matched to a gene: 4. The length of the CDR3 is 15 residues. The germline CDR1 and CDR2 sequences are SGHNT and YYREEE (reference sequence). The CDR3 protein is CASSQRLAGGNEQFF. The CDR3 nucleotides read TGTGCCAGCAGCCAAAGACTAGCGGGGGGCAATGAGCAGTTCTTC.

This clone was detected once. The DNA for the CDR3 is TGTGCCAGCAGTTTCACAGGTTCTTCACCCCTCCACTTT. Translation: CASSFTGSSPLHF. The V call is TRBV12-3 or TRBV12-4, the J call TRBJ1-6, with D tentatively TRBD1 (5 bases). The CDR3 contains 13 residues. Trimming stripped 3 bases from V and 9 bases from J, with 9 bases between.

The V call is TRBV7-3, the J call TRBJ2-1; 12 positions agree with TRBD2. V lost 3 bases and J lost 7; bases outside the gene matches: 7. The CDR3 has 16 amino acids. Germline V gene data show CDR1 as SGHTA and CDR2 as FQGTGA. The CDR3: CASSFTGLAGKNEQFF. The CDR3 DNA is TGTGCCAGCAGCTTCACAGGACTAGCGGGGAAAAATGAGCAGTTCTTC. The full variable domain, in which reference TRBV7-3 and TRBJ2-1 provide the parts outside the CDR3, is GAGVSQTPSNKVTEKGKYVELRCDPISGHTALYWYRQSLGQGPEFLIYFQGTGAADDSGLPNDRFFAVRPEGSVSTLKIQRTERGDSAVYLCASSFTGLAGKNEQFFGPGTRLTVL.

The CDR3, as DNA: TGCGCCAGCAGCCAAGAACAGTCATTAACTCACTATAATTCACCCCTCCACTTT. Protein: CASSQEQSLTHYNSPLHF. The genes are TRBV4-3 and TRBJ1-6; no firm D call. Germline-derived CDR1 and CDR2 are LGHNA and YSLEER. Trimming removed 0 bases at V and 3 bases at J, with 15 bases between. This CDR3 region has 18 residues.

The chain employs TRBV18 and TRBJ2-3, with D possibly being TRBD1 (7 bases). Germline loops: CDR1 KGHSH, CDR2 LQKENI. V lost 3 bases to trimming and J lost 1 base, with 14 bases between them. This CDR3 is 16 amino acids long. CDR3 amino acids: CASSPRGRGGTDTQYF. DNA for the CDR3: TGTGCCAGCTCACCTCGGGGCAGGGGGGGCACAGATACGCAGTATTTT.

The chain links TRBV19 to TRBJ1-2; weak D call: TRBD1 (5 bases). Germline V gene sequence: CDR1 LNHDA, CDR2 SQIVND (reference sequence). This CDR3 contains 15 residues. The germline V and J ends were trimmed by 0 bases and 7 bases, with 15 bases remaining between them. The CDR3 sequence: CASSIDPQGIGGYTF. The CDR3, as DNA: TGTGCCAGTAGTATAGACCCCCAGGGAATAGGTGGCTACACCTTC.